This entry is about one T cell receptor beta chain. The antigen is not known. Per the germline V gene, CDR1 is MNHEY and CDR2 is SVGAGI. There are 15 residues in the CDR3. The V end was cut by 4 bases, the J end by 0 bases, with 7 bases between. The repertoire was sequenced with immunoSEQ multiplex PCR; TCRdb's copy has only in-frame clones and lacks some. Of some 2,500,000 clones detected, 85% to 95% appear once; the ten largest clones hold 0.37%. This sample was included in a study of shared clonotypes between healthy human individuals. Study observations and caveats: Generally, naive subsets came out with larger estimated richness than memory subsets.

This chain connects TRBV6-5 to TRBJ2-6, with no clear D. Sequencing was carried out using naive CD4+ T cells from PBMCs. Subset specified: CD45RA+ positively selected. This sequence originates from a man between 18 and 29 years old in good health. Some clones in this sample may be carry-over from other donors' samples. CDR3 in amino acids: CASSFYRSGANVLTF. CDR3 coding DNA: TGTGCCAGCAGTTTCTATCGCTCTGGGGCCAACGTCCTGACTTTC.